This TCR beta chain is from a study of T-cell reconstitution after alpha-beta-depleted transplantation in children. Findings and caveats of the study: T-cell counts and diversity at one year following transplant were attributed mainly to newly produced T cells.

This clonotype showed up many times. The antigen is unknown. Using unique molecular identifiers, the investigators prepared the TCRbeta library. TCRdb re-analysed the PCR reads in MiXCR, keeping a single row per CDR3 protein. Altogether 600,000 to 700,000 distinct CDR3 sequences are present, roughly 14% being singletons, with the ten largest covering 0.79%. This CDR3 has 13 amino acids. The germline V gene encodes CDR1 MNHNY and CDR2 SVGAGI (reference sequence). The V gene lost 5 bases and the J gene lost 3 bases, with 10 bases spanning the gap. This clonotype was sampled from a girl aged 2 to 9 with congenital amegakaryocytic thrombocytopenia, due to receive a stem cell transplant. The rearrangement joins TRBV6-6 to TRBJ1-2, with no clear D. The material was PBMCs, obtained before TCRalphabeta/CD19-depleted stem cell transplant. This chain's CDR3 is CASSKQSHYGYTF. CDR3 bases: TGTGCCAGCAGTAAGCAGAGTCACTATGGCTACACCTTC.